This is a list of T cell receptor beta chains from one sample in a study of blood T cell repertoires in COVID-19. TCRdb's table, derived via immunoSEQ multiplex PCR, lists solely in-frame clones and lacks some. The sample carries approximately 400,000 clones, roughly 90% recorded once. The sample consisted of PBMCs or T cells enriched from blood (not recorded which). The origin of the receptors is a woman in her thirties or forties who had been exposed to COVID-19. CDR3s include the opening cysteine and the closing phenylalanine or tryptophan. A D gene is named only where the DNA matches it firmly. Clone sizes are given selectively: once, few, many, or a class where the clone is expanded.

v_gene,d_gene,abundance,j_gene,CDR3nt,CDR3aa
TRBV2,TRBD2,once,TRBJ2-7,TGTGCCAGCCGGCTAGCGGACTACGAGCAGTACTTC,CASRLADYEQYF
TRBV7-8,TRBD1,-,TRBJ1-5,TGTGCCAGCAGCTACGGGACAGCCGATCAGCCCCAGCATTTT,CASSYGTADQPQHF
TRBV6-5,-,-,TRBJ1-5,TGTGCCAGCAGTTATCGGCAGGGGTCTAGGCCCCAGCATTTT,CASSYRQGSRPQHF
TRBV16,TRBD1,once,TRBJ1-2,TGTGCCAGCAATCCCCTCAGGCAGGGGGAGGACTATGGCTACACCTTC,CASNPLRQGEDYGYTF
TRBV7-8,-,once,TRBJ2-2,TGTGCCAGCAGTGAAACGGGGGGCCACACCGGGGAGCTGTTTTTT,CASSETGGHTGELFF
TRBV6-1,-,-,TRBJ1-1,TGTGCCAGCAGTTATAACAGACTGAACACTGAAGCTTTCTTT,CASSYNRLNTEAFF
TRBV6-6,TRBD1,few,TRBJ2-7,TGTGCCAGCAGTGGATCCAAACTTCGGACAGGTGGAGTTTACGAGCAGTACTTC,CASSGSKLRTGGVYEQYF
TRBV6-5,-,-,TRBJ1-6,TGTGCCAGCAGCCCAGGGGCTTCACCCCTCCACTTT,CASSPGASPLHF
TRBV9,-,few,TRBJ1-3,TGTGCCAGCAGCCCCCACCCAACAACAGGGTACGATGGAAACACCATATATTTT,CASSPHPTTGYDGNTIYF
TRBV7-6,TRBD2,-,TRBJ2-5,TGTGCCAGCAGCTCAGGGACTAGCGGGGGCAACCAAGAGACCCAGTACTTC,CASSSGTSGGNQETQYF
TRBV6-5,-,-,TRBJ1-5,TGTGCCAGCAGGGGAGGGGGGCCAGATCAGCCCCAGCATTTT,CASRGGGPDQPQHF
TRBV4-1,-,-,TRBJ1-1,TGCGCCAGCAGCCAGCAACCCGGACAGTTGAACACTGAAGCTTTCTTT,CASSQQPGQLNTEAFF
TRBV5-4,-,once,TRBJ2-3,TGTGCCAGCAGCTCCTGGCCAGCGGATACGCAGTATTTT,CASSSWPADTQYF
TRBV7-7,-,-,TRBJ2-3,TGTGCTAGCAGCTTGTCCCTCACAGATACGCAGTATTTT,CASSLSLTDTQYF
TRBV3-1/TRBV3-2,-,-,TRBJ1-1,TGTGCCAGCAGCCCAAATGGGGGGGTCACTGAAGCTTTCTTT,CASSPNGGVTEAFF
TRBV11-3,TRBD2,-,TRBJ2-1,TGTGCCAGCAGCTTAGTTGGGACTAGCGGGCCCGAGCAGTTCTTC,CASSLVGTSGPEQFF
TRBV9,-,once,TRBJ1-2,TGTGCCAGCAGCTCTCCGGGGGTAGTATATGGCTACACCTTC,CASSSPGVVYGYTF